This T cell receptor (beta chain) originates from a study of T cells in Graves' hyperthyroidism and ophthalmopathy. This clonotype came up many times. Using RNA transcripts as the source, TCR beta CDR3 regions were amplified. TCR CDR3 underwent first-round RT-PCR with the HTBI primer set. TCRdb called the multiplex PCR reads again in MiXCR, with one record for every CDR3 protein. The sample includes about 59,000 distinct CDR3 sequences, approximately 50% of them seen just once. Per germline, CDR1 MDHEN and CDR2 SYDVKM. The length of the CDR3 is 15 residues. Trimming cost V 2 bases and J 1 base, with 11 bases left between them.

V is TRBV28 and J is TRBJ2-5, with D tentatively TRBD1 (6 bases). This TCR came from a woman aged 55 to 70 with Graves' ophthalmopathy. Sequencing used blood. The CDR3 region is CASSLLGGVQETQYF. CDR3 DNA sequence: TGTGCCAGCAGTTTACTTGGGGGCGTCCAAGAGACCCAGTACTTC. The full variable domain, with the rest looked up from reference TRBV28 and TRBJ2-5, is DVKVTQSSRYLVKRTGEKVFLECVQDMDHENMFWYRQDPGLGLRLIYFSYDVKMKEKGDIPEGYSVSREKKERFSLILESASTNQTSMYLCASSLLGGVQETQYFGPGTRLLVL.